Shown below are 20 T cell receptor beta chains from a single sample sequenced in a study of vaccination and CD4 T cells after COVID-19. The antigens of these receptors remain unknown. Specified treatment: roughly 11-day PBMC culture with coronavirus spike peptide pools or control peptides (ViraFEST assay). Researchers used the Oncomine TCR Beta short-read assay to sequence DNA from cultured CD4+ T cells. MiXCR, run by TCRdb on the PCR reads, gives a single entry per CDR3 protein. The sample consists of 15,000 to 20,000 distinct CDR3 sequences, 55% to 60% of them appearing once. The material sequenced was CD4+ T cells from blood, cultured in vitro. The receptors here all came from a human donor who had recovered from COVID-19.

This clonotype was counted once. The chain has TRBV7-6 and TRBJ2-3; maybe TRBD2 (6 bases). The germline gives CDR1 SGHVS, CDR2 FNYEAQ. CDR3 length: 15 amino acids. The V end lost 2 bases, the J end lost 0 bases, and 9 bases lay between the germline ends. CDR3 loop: CASSLLASSTDTQYF. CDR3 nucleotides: TGTGCCAGCAGCTTACTAGCGTCTAGCACAGATACGCAGTATTTT.

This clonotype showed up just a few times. The CDR3 DNA sequence: TGCGCCAGCAGCTTGCTCGCCCCCGCCGGGGGCTACACCTTC. Encoded protein: CASSLLAPAGGYTF. The rearrangement links TRBV5-1 to TRBJ1-2; D remains ambiguous. The CDR3 spans 14 residues. CDR1 SGHRS and CDR2 YFSETQ come from the germline V gene. Trimming cost V 1 base and J 8 bases, with 15 bases left between them.

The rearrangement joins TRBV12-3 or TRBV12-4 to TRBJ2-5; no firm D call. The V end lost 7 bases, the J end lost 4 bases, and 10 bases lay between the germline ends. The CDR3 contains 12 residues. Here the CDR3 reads CASTLRGETQYF. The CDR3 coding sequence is TGTGCCAGCACCCTTAGAGGAGAGACCCAGTACTTC.

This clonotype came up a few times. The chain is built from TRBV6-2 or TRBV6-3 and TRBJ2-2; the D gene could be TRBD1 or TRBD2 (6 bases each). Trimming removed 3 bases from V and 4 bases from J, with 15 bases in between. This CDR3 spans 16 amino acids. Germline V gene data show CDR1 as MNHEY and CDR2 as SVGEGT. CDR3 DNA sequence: TGTGCCAGCAGTTATTTCCCTAGGGGGGTCACCGGGGAGCTGTTTTTT. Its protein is CASSYFPRGVTGELFF.

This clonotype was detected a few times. The CDR3: CSAPPRGGSYNEQFF. DNA of the CDR3: TGCAGTGCCCCCCCAAGGGGCGGGTCCTACAATGAGCAGTTCTTC. The chain joins TRBV20-1 to TRBJ2-1; D may match TRBD1 or TRBD2 (5 bases each). V lost 6 bases and J lost 1, with 16 bases in between. The CDR3 is made up of 15 amino acids. Germline-derived CDR1 and CDR2 are DFQATT and SNEGSKA (reference sequence).

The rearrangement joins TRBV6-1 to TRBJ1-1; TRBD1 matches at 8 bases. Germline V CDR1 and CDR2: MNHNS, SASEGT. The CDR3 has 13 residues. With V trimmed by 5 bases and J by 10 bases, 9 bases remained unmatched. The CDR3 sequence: CASSPDRGGSAFF. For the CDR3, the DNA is TGTGCCAGCAGTCCCGACAGGGGAGGTTCAGCTTTCTTT.

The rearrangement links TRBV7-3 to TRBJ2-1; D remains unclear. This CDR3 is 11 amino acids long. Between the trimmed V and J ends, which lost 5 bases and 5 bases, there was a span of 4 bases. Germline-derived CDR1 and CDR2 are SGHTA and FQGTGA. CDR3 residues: CASSPDNEQFF. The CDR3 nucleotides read TGTGCCAGCAGCCCGGACAATGAGCAGTTCTTC.

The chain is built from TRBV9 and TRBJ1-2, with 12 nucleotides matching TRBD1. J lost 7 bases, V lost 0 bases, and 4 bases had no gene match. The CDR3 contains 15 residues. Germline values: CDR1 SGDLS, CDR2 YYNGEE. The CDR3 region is CASSVVGQGAFGYTF. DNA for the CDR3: TGTGCCAGCAGCGTAGTGGGACAGGGGGCGTTTGGCTACACCTTC.

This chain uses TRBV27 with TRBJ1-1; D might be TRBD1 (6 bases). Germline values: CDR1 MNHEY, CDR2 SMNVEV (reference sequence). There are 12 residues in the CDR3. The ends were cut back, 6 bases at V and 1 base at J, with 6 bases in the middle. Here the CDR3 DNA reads TGTGCCAGCAGGACAGGGAACACTGAAGCTTTCTTT. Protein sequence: CASRTGNTEAFF.

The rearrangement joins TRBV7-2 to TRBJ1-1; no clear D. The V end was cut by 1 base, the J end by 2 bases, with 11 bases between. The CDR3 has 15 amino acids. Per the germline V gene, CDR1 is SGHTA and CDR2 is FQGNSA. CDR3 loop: CASSLGSPGNTEAFF. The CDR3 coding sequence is TGTGCCAGCAGCTTAGGAAGTCCGGGAAACACTGAAGCTTTCTTT.

The CDR3 reads CASSLAQGNSPLHF. CDR3 bases: TGTGCCAGCAGCTTAGCCCAGGGGAATTCACCCCTCCACTTT. V gene TRBV7-9 combines with J gene TRBJ1-6, with D tentatively TRBD1 (6 bases). CDR3 size: 14 residues. Per the germline V gene, CDR1 is SEHNR and CDR2 is FQNEAQ (reference sequence). The V gene lost 0 bases and the J gene lost 7 bases, with 7 bases spanning the gap.

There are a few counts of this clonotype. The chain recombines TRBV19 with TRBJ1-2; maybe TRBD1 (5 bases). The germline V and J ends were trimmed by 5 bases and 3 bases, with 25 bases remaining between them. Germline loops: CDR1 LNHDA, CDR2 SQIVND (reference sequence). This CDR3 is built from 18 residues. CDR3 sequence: CASSSRLFVRGQDYGYTF. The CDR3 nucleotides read TGTGCCAGTAGTTCTAGGCTATTTGTACGGGGCCAGGACTATGGCTACACCTTC. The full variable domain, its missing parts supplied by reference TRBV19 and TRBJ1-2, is DGGITQSPKYLFRKEGQNVTLSCEQNLNHDAMYWYRQDPGQGLRLIYYSQIVNDFQKGDIAEGYSVSREKKESFPLTVTSAQKNPTAFYLCASSSRLFVRGQDYGYTFGSGTRLTVV.

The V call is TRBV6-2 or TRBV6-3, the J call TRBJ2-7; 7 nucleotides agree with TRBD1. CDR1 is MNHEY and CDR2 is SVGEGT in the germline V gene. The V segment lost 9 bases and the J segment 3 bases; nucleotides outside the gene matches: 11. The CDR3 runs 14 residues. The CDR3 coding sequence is TGTGCCAGTAGGGACACAGGGGCTCGCTACGAGCAGTACTTC. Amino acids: CASRDTGARYEQYF.

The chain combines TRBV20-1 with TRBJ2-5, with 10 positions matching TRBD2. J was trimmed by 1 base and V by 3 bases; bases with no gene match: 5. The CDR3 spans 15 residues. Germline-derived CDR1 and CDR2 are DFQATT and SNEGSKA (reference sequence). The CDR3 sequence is CSASPSGSPQETQYF. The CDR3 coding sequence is TGCAGTGCTAGTCCTAGCGGGAGCCCCCAAGAGACCCAGTACTTC.

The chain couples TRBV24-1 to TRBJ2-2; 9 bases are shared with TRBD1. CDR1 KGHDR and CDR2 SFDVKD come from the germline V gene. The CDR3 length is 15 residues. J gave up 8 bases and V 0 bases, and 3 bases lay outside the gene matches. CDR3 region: CATSDLGQGKGELFF. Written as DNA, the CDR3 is TGTGCCACCAGTGATTTGGGACAGGGGAAGGGGGAGCTGTTTTTT.

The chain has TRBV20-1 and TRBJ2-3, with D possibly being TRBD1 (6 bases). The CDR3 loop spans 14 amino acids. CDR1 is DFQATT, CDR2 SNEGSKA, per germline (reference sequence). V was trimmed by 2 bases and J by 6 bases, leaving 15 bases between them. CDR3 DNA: TGCAGTGCTAGATTCTCCCAGGGGATGGATACGCAGTATTTT. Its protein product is CSARFSQGMDTQYF.

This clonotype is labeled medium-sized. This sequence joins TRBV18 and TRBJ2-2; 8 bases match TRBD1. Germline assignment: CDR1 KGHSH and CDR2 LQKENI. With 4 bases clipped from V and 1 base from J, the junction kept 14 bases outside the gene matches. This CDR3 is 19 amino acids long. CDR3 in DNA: TGTGCCAGCTCACTCTACAGGGGGTCACCCGTAGGGAACACCGGGGAGCTGTTTTTT. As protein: CASSLYRGSPVGNTGELFF.

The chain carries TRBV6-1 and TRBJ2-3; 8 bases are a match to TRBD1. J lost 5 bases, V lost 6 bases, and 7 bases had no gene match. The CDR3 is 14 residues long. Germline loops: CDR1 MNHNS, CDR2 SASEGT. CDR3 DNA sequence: TGTGCCAGCAGGGGACAGGTCAGGGGAGATACGCAGTATTTT. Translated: CASRGQVRGDTQYF.

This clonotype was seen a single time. The CDR3 loop reads CASSPTTITEAFF. The DNA of the CDR3 is TGTGCCAGCAGCCCTACGACCATAACTGAAGCTTTCTTT. This chain uses TRBV5-4 with TRBJ1-1; D gene unclear. CDR3 size: 13 residues. Trimming shortened V by 4 bases and J by 5 bases, and 12 bases separated the two germline ends. Germline V gene sequence: CDR1 SGHNT, CDR2 YYREEE (reference sequence).

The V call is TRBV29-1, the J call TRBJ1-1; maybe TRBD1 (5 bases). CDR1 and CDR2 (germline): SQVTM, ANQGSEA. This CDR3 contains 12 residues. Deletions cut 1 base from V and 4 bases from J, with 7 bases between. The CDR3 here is CSVEAGGTEAFF. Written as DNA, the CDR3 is TGCAGCGTTGAAGCGGGGGGCACTGAAGCTTTCTTT. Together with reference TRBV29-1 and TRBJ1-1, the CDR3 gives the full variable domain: SAVISQKPSRDICQRGTSLTIQCQVDSQVTMMFWYRQQPGQSLTLIATANQGSEATYESGFVIDKFPISRPNLTFSTLTVSNMSPEDSSIYLCSVEAGGTEAFFGQGTRLTVV.